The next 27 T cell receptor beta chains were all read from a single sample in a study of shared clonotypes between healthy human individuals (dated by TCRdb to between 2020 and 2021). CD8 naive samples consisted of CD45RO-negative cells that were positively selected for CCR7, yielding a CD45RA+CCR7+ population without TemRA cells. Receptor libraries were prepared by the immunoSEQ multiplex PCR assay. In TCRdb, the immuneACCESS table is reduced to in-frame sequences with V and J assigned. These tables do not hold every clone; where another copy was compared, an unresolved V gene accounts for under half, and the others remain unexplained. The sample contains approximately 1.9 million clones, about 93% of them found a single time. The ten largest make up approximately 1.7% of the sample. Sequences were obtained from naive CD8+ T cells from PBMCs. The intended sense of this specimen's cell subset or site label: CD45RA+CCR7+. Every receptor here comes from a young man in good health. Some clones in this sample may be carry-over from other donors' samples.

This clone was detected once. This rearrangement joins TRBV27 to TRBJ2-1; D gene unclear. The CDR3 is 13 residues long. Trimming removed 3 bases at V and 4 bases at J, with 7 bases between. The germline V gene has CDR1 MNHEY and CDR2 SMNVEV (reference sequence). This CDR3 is CASSFDLYNEQFF. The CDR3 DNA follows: TGTGCCAGCAGTTTTGATTTATACAATGAGCAGTTCTTC.

The CDR3 protein is CASSLVPSSYNEQFF. The CDR3 nucleotides are TGTGCCAGCAGCTTAGTTCCGAGCTCCTACAATGAGCAGTTCTTC. This rearrangement joins TRBV7-9 to TRBJ2-1; D is ambiguous. V was trimmed by 1 base and J by 0 bases, leaving 7 bases between them. This CDR3 has 15 amino acids. The germline gives CDR1 SEHNR, CDR2 FQNEAQ (reference sequence).

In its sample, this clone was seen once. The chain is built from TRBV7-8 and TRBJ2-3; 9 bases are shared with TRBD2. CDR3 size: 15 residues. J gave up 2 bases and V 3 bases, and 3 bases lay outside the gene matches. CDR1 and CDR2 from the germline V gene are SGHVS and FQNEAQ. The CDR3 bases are TGTGCCAGCAGCTTCTTAGCGGGAGACACAGATACGCAGTATTTT. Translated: CASSFLAGDTDTQYF.

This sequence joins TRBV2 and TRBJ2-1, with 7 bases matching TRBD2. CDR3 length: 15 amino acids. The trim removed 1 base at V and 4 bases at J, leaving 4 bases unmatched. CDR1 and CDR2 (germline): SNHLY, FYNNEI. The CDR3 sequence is CASSEVSGPYNEQFF. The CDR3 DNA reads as TGTGCCAGCAGTGAAGTTAGCGGGCCGTACAATGAGCAGTTCTTC.

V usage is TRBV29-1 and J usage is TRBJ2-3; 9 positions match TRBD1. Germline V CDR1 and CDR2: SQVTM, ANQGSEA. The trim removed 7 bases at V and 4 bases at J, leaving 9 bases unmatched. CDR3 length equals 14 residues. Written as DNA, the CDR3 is TGCAGCGGCCGGGACAGGGAGATTTCAGATACGCAGTATTTT. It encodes CSGRDREISDTQYF.

Here the CDR3 reads CSVEEQGVGTGELFF. As DNA, the CDR3 is TGCAGCGTTGAAGAACAGGGGGTCGGCACCGGGGAGCTGTTTTTT. This sequence joins TRBV29-1 and TRBJ2-2, with 8 bases matching TRBD1. With 0 bases clipped from V and 4 bases from J, the junction kept 4 bases outside the gene matches. The CDR3 is 15 amino acids. Germline V gene lookup returns CDR1 SQVTM and CDR2 ANQGSEA.

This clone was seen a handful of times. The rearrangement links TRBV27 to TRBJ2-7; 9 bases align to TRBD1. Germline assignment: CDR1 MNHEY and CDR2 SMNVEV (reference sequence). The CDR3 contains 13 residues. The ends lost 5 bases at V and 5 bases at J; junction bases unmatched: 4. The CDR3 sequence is CASSAGQGHEQYF. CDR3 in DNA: TGTGCCAGCAGTGCGGGACAGGGCCACGAGCAGTACTTC.

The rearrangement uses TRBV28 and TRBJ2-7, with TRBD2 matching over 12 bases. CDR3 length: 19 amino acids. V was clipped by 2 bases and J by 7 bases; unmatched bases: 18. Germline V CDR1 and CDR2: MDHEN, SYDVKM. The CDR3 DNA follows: TGTGCCAGCAGTTTAAGCAGGGAGCTAGCGGGAGGGCCATTCTTTGAGCAGTACTTC. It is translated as CASSLSRELAGGPFFEQYF.

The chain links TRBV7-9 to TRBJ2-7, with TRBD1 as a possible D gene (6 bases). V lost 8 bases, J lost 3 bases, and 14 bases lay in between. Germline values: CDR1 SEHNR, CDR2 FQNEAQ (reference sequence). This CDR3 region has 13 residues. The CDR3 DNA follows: TGTGCCAGCGTCCCCCGAGGGGGCTACGAGCAGTACTTC. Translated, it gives CASVPRGGYEQYF.

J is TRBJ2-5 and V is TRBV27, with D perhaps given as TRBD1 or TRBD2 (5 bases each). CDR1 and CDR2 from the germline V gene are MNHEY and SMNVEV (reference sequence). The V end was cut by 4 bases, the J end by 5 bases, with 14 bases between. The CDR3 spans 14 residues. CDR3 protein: CASSWGSARETQYF. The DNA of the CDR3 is TGTGCCAGCAGTTGGGGGAGCGCTAGGGAGACCCAGTACTTC.

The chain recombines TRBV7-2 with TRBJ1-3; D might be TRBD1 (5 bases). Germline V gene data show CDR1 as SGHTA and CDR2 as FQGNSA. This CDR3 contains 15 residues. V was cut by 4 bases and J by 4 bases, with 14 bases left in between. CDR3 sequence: CASSSQGLVGNTIYF. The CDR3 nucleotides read TGTGCCAGCAGCTCTCAGGGACTGGTCGGAAACACCATATATTTT.

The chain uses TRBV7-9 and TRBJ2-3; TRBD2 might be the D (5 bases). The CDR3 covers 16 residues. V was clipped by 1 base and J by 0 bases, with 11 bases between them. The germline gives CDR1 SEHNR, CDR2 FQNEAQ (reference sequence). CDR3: CASSLVSGGSTDTQYF. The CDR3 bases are TGTGCCAGCAGCTTAGTATCTGGCGGGAGCACAGATACGCAGTATTTT.

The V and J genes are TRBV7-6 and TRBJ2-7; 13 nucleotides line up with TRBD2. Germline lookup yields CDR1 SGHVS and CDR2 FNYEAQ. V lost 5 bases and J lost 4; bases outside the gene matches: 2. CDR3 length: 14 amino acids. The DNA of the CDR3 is TGTGCCAGCAGCCAACTAGCGGGGGGGTACGAGCAGTACTTC. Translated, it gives CASSQLAGGYEQYF.

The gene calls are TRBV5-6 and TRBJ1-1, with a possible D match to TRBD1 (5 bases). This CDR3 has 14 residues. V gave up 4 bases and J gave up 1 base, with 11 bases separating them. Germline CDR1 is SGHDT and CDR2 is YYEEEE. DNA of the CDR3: TGTGCCAGCAGCCTAGGACATGGGAACACTGAAGCTTTCTTT. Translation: CASSLGHGNTEAFF.

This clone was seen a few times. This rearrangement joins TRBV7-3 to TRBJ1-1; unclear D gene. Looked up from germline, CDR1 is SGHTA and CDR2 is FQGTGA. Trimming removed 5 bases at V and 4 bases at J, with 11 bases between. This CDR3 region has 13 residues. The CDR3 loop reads CASSPYPLTEAFF. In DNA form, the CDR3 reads TGTGCCAGCAGCCCTTATCCCCTCACTGAAGCTTTCTTT.

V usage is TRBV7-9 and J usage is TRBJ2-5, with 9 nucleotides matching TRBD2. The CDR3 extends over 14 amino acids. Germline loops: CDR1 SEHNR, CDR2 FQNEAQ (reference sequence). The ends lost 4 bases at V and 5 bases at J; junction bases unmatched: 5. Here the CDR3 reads CASSSSSGEETQYF. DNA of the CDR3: TGTGCCAGCAGCTCATCTAGCGGGGAGGAGACCCAGTACTTC. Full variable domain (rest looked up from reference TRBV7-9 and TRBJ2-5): DTGVSQNPRHKITKRGQNVTFRCDPISEHNRLYWYRQTLGQGPEFLTYFQNEAQLEKSRLLSDRFSAERPKGSFSTLEIQRTEQGDSAMYLCASSSSSGEETQYFGPGTRLLVL.

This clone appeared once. The CDR3 nucleotides read TGTGCCAGCAGTTTACACGGGGTCTCGGACTATGGCTACACCTTC. Translating it yields CASSLHGVSDYGYTF. The chain recombines TRBV28 with TRBJ1-2; D ambiguous. There are 15 residues in the CDR3. Germline V CDR1 and CDR2: MDHEN, SYDVKM. The V end lost 2 bases, the J end lost 3 bases, and 13 bases lay between the germline ends.

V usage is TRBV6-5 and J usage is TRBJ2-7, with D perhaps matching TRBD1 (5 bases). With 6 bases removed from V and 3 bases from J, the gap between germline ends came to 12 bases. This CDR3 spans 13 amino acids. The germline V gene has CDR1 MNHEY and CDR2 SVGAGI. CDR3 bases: TGTGCCAGCAGCCCCAGGGATTTCTACGAGCAGTACTTC. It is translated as CASSPRDFYEQYF.

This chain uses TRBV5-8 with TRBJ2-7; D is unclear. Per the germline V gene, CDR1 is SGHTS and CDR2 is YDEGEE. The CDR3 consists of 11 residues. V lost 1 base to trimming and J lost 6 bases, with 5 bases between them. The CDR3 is CASSLSFEQYF. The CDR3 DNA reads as TGTGCCAGCAGCTTGTCGTTCGAGCAGTACTTC.

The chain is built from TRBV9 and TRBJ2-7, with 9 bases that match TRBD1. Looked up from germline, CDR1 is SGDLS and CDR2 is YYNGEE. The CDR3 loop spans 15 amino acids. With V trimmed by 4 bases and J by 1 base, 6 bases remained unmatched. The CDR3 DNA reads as TGTGCCAGCAGCCCCGAGGGACAGGGATCCTACGAGCAGTACTTC. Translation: CASSPEGQGSYEQYF.

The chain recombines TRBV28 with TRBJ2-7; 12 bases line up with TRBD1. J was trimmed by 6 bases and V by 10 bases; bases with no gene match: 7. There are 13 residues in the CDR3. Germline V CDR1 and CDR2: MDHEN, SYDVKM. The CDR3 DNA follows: TGTGCCACTCTCCCGGGACAGGGGGCCGAGCAGTACTTC. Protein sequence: CATLPGQGAEQYF.

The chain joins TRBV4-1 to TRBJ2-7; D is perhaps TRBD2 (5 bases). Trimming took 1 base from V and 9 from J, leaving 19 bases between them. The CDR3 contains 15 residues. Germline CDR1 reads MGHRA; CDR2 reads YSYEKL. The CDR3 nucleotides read TGCGCCAGCAGCCAAGTGGTCCCGGGGAATCTCGGGCAGTACTTC. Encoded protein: CASSQVVPGNLGQYF.

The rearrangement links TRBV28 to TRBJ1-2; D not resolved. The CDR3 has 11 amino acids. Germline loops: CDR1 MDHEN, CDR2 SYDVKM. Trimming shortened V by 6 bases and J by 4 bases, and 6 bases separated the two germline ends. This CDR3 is CASSKTYGYTF. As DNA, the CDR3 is TGTGCCAGCAGCAAGACCTATGGCTACACCTTC.

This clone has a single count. The CDR3, as DNA: TGTGCCAGCAGCCAAAGTACTTCCTACGAGCAGTACTTC. The encoded protein is CASSQSTSYEQYF. The rearrangement uses TRBV4-2 and TRBJ2-7; no clear D gene. Trimming removed 2 bases from V and 1 base from J, with 6 bases in between. This CDR3 region has 13 residues. Germline V gene sequence: CDR1 LGHNA, CDR2 YNFKEQ.

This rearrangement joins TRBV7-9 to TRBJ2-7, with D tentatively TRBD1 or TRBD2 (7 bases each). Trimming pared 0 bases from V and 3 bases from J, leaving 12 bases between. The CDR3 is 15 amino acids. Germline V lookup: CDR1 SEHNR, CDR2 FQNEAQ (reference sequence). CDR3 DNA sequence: TGTGCCAGCAGCTTAGCTGGCAGGGGGGGCTACGAGCAGTACTTC. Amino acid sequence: CASSLAGRGGYEQYF.

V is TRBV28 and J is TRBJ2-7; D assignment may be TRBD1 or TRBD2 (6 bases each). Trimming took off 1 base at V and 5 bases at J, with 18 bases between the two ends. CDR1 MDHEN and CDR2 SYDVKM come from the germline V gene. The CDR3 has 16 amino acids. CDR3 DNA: TGTGCCAGCAGTTTATTTTTGGTGGCAGGGGAGGACGAGCAGTACTTC. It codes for CASSLFLVAGEDEQYF.

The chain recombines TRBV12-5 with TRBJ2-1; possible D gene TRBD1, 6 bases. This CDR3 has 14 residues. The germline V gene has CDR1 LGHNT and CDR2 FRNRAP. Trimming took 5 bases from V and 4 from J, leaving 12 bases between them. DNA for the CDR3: TGTGCTAGTGGTATGGACAGTTTTTACAATGAGCAGTTCTTC. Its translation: CASGMDSFYNEQFF. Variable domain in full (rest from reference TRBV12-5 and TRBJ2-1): DARVTQTPRHKVTEMGQEVTMRCQPILGHNTVFWYRQTMMQGLELLAYFRNRAPLDDSGMPKDRFSAEMPDATLATLKIQPSEPRDSAVYFCASGMDSFYNEQFFGPGTRLTVL.